This T cell receptor (beta chain) was captured in a study of CD8+ T cells in alopecia areata. Deletions cut 0 bases from V and 8 bases from J, with 13 bases between. Germline CDR1 is LNHNV and CDR2 is YYDKDF (reference sequence). CDR3 size: 14 residues. This clone showed up just a few times. Reverse transcription of extracted RNA yielded cDNA, which provided the sequencing template. Repertoires were generated with immunoSEQ multiplex PCR, while TCRdb's copy carries only in-frame clones and drops some. The sample shows 7,000 to 7,500 clones, 64% of them seen only once. Patients with alopecia areata provided lesional scalp punch biopsies as well as peripheral blood.

This receptor was obtained from a human donor with alopecia areata. Sequenced material: skin, taken at week 0. The chain carries TRBV15 and TRBJ1-1; tentatively, D is TRBD1 (5 bases). In DNA, the CDR3 is TGTGCCACCAGCAGAGATAAGAGGGCAGGGGAAGCTTTCTTT. Translated, it gives CATSRDKRAGEAFF. Using reference TRBV15 and TRBJ1-1 for the parts outside the CDR3, the full variable domain is DAMVIQNPRYQVTQFGKPVTLSCSQTLNHNVMYWYQQKSSQAPKLLFHYYDKDFNNEADTPDNFQSRRPNTSFCFLDIRSPGLGDTAMYLCATSRDKRAGEAFFGQGTRLTVV.